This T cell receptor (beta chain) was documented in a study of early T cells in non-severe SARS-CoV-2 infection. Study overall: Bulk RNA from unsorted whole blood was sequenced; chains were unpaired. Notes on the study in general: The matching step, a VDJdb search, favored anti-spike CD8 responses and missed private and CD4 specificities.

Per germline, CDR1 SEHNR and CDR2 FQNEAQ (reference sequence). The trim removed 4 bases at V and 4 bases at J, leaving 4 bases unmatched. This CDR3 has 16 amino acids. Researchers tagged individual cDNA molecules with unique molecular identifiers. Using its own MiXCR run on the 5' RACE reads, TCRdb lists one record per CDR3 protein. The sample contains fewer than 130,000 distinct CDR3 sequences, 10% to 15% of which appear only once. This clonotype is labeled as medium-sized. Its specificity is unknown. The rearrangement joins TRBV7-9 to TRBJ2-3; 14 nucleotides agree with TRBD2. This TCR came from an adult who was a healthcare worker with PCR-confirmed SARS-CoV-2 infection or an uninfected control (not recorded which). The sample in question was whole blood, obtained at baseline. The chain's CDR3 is CASSSGLAGVADTQYF. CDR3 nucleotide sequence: TGTGCCAGCAGCTCGGGACTAGCGGGGGTAGCAGATACGCAGTATTTT.